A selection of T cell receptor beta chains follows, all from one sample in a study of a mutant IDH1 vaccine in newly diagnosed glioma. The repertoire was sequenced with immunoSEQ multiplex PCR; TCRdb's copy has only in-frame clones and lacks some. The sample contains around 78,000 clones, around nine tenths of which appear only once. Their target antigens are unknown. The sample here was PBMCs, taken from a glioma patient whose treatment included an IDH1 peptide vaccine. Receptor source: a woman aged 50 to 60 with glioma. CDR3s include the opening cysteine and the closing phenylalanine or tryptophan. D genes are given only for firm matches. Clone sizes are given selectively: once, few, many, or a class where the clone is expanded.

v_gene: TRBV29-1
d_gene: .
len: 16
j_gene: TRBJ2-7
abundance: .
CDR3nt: TGCAGCGTTTTTAGACAGGGCGGGAGGAGCTCCTACGAGCAGTACTTC
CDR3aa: CSVFRQGGRSSYEQYF

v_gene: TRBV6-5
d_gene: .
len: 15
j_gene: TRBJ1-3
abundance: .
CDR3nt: TGTGCCAGCAGTTTCAACTCAGGGCTTGGAAACACCATATATTTT
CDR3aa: CASSFNSGLGNTIYF

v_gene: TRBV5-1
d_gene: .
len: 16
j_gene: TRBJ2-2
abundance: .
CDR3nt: TGCGCCAGCAGCTTGGCGGTTTTGGGTGTCACCGGGGAGCTGTTTTTT
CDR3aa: CASSLAVLGVTGELFF

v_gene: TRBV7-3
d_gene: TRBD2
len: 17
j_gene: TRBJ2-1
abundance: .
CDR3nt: TGTGCCAGCAGCTCCCGCCAACTGGCGGGAGGGAGGGATGAGCAGTTCTTC
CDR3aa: CASSSRQLAGGRDEQFF

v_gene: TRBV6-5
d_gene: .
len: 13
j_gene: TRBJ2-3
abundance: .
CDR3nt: TGTGCCAGCAGTTATCGGGTCACAGATACGCAGTATTTT
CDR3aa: CASSYRVTDTQYF

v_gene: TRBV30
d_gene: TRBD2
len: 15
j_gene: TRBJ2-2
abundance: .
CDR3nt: TGTGCCTGGAGTCAGCGGGAGACGGGCACCGGGGAGCTGTTTTTT
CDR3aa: CAWSQRETGTGELFF

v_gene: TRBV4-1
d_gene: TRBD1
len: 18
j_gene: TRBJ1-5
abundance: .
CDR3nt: TGCGCCAGCAGCCCGAGGGACCCCGGGACAGGGGGCAATCAGCCCCAGCATTTT
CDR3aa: CASSPRDPGTGGNQPQHF

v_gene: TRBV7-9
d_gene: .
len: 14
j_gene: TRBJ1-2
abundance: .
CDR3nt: TGTGCCAGCAGCCGCTCAAGGAGTGATGGTGGCTACACCTTC
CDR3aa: CASSRSRSDGGYTF

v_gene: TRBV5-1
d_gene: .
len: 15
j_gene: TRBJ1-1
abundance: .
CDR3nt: TGCGCCAGCAGCCCAAGACAGCTGGGGAACACTGAAGCTTTCTTT
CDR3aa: CASSPRQLGNTEAFF

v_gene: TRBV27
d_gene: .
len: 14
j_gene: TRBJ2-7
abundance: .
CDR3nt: TGTGCCAGCAGTTTAAACGGGGGAGGAGGCGAGCAGTACTTC
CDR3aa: CASSLNGGGGEQYF

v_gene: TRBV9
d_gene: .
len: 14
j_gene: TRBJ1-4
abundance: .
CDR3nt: TGTGCCAGCACTTCCGGGACCCATAATGAAAAACTGTTTTTT
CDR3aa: CASTSGTHNEKLFF

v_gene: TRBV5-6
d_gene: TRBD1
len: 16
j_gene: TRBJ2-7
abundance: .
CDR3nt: TGTGCCAGCAGCTTTACAACAGGGGGTTACTCCTACGAGCAGTACTTC
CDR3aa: CASSFTTGGYSYEQYF

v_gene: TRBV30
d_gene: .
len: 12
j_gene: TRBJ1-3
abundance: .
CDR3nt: TGTGCCTGGAGTTCCCCCGGAAACACCATATATTTT
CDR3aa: CAWSSPGNTIYF

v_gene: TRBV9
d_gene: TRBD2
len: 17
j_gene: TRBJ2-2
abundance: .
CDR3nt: TGTGCCAGCAGCGTAAACCAGGCTAGCGGGAGCGTCGGGGAGCTGTTTTTT
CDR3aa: CASSVNQASGSVGELFF

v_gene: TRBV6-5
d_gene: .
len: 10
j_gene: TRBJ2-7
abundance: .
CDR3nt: TGTGCCAGCGGGTACTACGAGCAGTACTTC
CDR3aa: CASGYYEQYF

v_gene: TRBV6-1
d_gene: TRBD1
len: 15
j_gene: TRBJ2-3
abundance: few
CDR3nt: TGTGCCAGCCTCGCCTGGACAGGGTACACAGATACGCAGTATTTT
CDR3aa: CASLAWTGYTDTQYF

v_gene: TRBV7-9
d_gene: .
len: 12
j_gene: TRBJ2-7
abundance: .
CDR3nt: TGTGCCAGCAGCTTAGACACCTACGGGCAGTACTTC
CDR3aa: CASSLDTYGQYF

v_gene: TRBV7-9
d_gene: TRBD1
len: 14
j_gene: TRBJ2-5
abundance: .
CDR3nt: TGTGCCAGCAGCCGGACAGGCGACCAAGAGACCCAGTACTTC
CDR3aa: CASSRTGDQETQYF

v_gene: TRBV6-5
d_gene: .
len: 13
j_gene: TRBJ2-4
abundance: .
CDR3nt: TGTGCCAGCGCAGGGAGGGCCAAAAACATTCAGTACTTC
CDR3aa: CASAGRAKNIQYF

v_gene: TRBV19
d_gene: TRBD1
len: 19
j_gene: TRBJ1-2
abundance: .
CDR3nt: TGTGCCAGTAGTGCCGCCCGGGGACAGCGAACCCTCACTAACTATGGCTACACCTTC
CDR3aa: CASSAARGQRTLTNYGYTF

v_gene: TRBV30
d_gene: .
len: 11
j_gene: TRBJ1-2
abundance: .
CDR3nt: TGTGCCTGGGGACCGAACTATGGCTACACCTTC
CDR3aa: CAWGPNYGYTF

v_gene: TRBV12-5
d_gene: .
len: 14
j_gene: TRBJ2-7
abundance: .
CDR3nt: TGTGCTAGTGGTCAAAACAGTCCCCTTGACGAGCAGTACTTC
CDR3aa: CASGQNSPLDEQYF

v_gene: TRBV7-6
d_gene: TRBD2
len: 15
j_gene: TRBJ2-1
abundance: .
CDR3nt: TGTGCCAGCAGGAGAGGGACTAGCGAATACAATGAGCAGTTCTTC
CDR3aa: CASRRGTSEYNEQFF

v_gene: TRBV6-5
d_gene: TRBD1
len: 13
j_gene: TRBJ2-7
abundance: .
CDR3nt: TGTGCCAGCAGTTACAGACAGGGCTACGAGCAGTACTTC
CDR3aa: CASSYRQGYEQYF

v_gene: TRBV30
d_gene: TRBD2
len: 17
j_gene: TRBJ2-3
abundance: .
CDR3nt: TGTGCCTGGAGCGCAAAGCTGGGTTCTAGCGGGAGTGATACGCAGTATTTT
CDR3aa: CAWSAKLGSSGSDTQYF

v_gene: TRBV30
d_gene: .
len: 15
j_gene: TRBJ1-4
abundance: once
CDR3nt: TGTGCCTGGAGTGTACGGGGACCGGCCCGGGGAAAACTGTTTTTT
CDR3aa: CAWSVRGPARGKLFF

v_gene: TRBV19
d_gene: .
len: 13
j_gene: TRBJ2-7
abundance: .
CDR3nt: TGTGCCGTAGACGGTTGGAGCTACTACGAGCAGTACTTC
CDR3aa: CAVDGWSYYEQYF

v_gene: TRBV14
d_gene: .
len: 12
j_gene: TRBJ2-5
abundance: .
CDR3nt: TGTGCCAGCAGCCAGTCCCGAGAGACCCAGTACTTC
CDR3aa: CASSQSRETQYF

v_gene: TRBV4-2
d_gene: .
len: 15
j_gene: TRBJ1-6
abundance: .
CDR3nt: TGTGCCAGCAGCTTGGGAGGAACCTATAATTCACCCCTCCACTTT
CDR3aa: CASSLGGTYNSPLHF

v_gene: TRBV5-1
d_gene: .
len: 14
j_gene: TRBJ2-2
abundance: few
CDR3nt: TGCGCCAGCAGCTTGCTAGATGGCACCGGGGAGCTGTTTTTT
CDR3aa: CASSLLDGTGELFF

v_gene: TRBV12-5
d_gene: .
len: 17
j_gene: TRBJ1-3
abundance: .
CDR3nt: TGTGCTAGTGGTTTTAGCCCAGGATTCTTCTCTGGAAACACCATATATTTT
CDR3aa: CASGFSPGFFSGNTIYF

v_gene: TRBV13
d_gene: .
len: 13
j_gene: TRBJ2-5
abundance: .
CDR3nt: TGTGCCAGCAGTTCCCGACAGCAAGAGACCCAGTACTTC
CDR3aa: CASSSRQQETQYF

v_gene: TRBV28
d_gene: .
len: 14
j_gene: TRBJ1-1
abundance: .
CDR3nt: TGTGCCAGCAGTCGGGTGGGGGGGAACACTGAAGCTTTCTTT
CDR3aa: CASSRVGGNTEAFF

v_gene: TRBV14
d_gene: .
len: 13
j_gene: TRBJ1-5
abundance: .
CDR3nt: TGTGCCAGCAGCCAAGAGGGATTGTGTCCCCAGCATTTT
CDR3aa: CASSQEGLCPQHF

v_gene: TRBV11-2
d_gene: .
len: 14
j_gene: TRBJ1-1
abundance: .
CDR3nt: TGTGCCAGCAGCTTAGATCCCGTGAACACTGAAGCTTTCTTT
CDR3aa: CASSLDPVNTEAFF

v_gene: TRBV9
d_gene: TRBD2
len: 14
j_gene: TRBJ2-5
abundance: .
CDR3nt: TGTGCCAGCAGCGGGGGACTAGCGGAAGAGACCCAGTACTTC
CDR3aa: CASSGGLAEETQYF

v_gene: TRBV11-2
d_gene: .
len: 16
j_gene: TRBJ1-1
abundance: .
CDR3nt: TGTGCCAGCAGGGGAACCAGGCGGGGGCCGAGGGTTGAAGCTTTCTTT
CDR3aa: CASRGTRRGPRVEAFF

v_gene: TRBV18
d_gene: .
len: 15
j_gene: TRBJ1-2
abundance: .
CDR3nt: TGTGCCAGCTCGCCTCCTTCGCAGGTTCGCTATGGCTACACCTTC
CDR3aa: CASSPPSQVRYGYTF

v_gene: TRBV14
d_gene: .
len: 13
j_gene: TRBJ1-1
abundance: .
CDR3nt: TGTGCCAGCAGCCAAAGCTGGGGCGGTGAAGCTTTCTTT
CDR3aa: CASSQSWGGEAFF

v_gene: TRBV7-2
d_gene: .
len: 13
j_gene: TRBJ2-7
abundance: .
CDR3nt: TGTGCCAGCAGCTTAGGCTTCTCCTACGAGCAGTACTTC
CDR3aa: CASSLGFSYEQYF

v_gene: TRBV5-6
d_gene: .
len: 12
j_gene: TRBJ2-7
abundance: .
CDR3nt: TGTGCCAGCAGCTTGACACTTTACGAGCAGTACTTC
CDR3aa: CASSLTLYEQYF

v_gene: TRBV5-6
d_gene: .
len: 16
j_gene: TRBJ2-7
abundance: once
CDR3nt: TGTGCCAGCAGCTTGTTCATTGGACAGCAGACCTACGAGCAGTACTTC
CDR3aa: CASSLFIGQQTYEQYF

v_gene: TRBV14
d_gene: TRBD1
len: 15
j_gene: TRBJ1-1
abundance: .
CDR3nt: TGTGCCAGCAGCCAGCAGACAGGGGGGGGGACTGAAGCTTTCTTT
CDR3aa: CASSQQTGGGTEAFF

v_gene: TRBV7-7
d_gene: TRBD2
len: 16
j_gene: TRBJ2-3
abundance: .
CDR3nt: TGTGCTAGCAGCCTAGGAGACGGGAGGGGCACAGATACGCAGTATTTT
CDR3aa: CASSLGDGRGTDTQYF

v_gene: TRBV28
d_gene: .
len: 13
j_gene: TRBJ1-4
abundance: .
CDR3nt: TGTGCCAGCAGTTGGGACCAAAATGAAAAACTGTTTTTT
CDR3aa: CASSWDQNEKLFF

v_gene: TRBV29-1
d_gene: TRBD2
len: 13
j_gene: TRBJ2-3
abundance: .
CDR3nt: TGCAGCTCCGGGACTAGCGGGATGGATACGCAGTATTTT
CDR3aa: CSSGTSGMDTQYF

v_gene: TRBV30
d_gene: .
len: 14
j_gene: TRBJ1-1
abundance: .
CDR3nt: TGTGCCTGGAGTGTAAGGGGTCTGAACACTGAAGCTTTCTTT
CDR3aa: CAWSVRGLNTEAFF

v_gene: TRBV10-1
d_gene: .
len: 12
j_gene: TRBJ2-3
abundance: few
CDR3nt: TGCGCCAGCAGTGAGTCTAAAGATACGCAGTATTTT
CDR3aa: CASSESKDTQYF

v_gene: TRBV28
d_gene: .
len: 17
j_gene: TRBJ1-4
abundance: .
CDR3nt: TGTGCCAGCAGTTTTTTCCCCGTGGGGGCCGATGATGAAAAACTGTTTTTT
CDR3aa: CASSFFPVGADDEKLFF

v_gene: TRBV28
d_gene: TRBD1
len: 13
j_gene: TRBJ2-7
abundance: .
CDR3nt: TGTGCCAGCAGGACGGGACAGACCTACGAGCAGTACTTC
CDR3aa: CASRTGQTYEQYF

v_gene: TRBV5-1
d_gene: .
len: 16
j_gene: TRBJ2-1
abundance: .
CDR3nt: TGCGCCAGCAGCTTGGATCTGGGAAGCTCCTACAATGAGCAGTTCTTC
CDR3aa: CASSLDLGSSYNEQFF

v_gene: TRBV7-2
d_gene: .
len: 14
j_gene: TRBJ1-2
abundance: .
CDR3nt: TGTGCCACCGAGCCAGGGACTGGGGACTATGGCTACACCTTC
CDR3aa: CATEPGTGDYGYTF